One sample yielded the 32 T cell receptor beta chains listed below, sequenced in a study of shared T cell receptors in the human thymus. Only in-frame clones appear in the TCRdb table, and some are missing; sequencing was by immunoSEQ multiplex PCR. The sample shows some 720,000 clones, approximately 87% of them seen only once. The same sample was also used in a study of human thymus T cells.

The sample comprised thymocytes. All receptors come from a boy under three years old with a congenital heart defect.

The V call is TRBV15, the J call TRBJ2-1, with TRBD2 matching over 9 bases. In germline, CDR1 is LNHNV, CDR2 YYDKDF (reference sequence). The CDR3 is made up of 15 amino acids. The junction had 11 bases not matched to a gene; V was cut back by 5 bases and J by 9 bases. For the CDR3, the DNA is TGTGCCACCAGCGGTTATAGCGGGAGAGGGGTTGAGCAGTTCTTC. Its protein product is CATSGYSGRGVEQFF.

The chain combines TRBV10-3 with TRBJ2-3, with 10 bases that match TRBD2. Germline CDR1 ENHRY, CDR2 SYGVKD. The V segment lost 1 base and the J segment 3 bases; nucleotides outside the gene matches: 4. This CDR3 spans 16 amino acids. CDR3 DNA sequence: TGTGCCATCAGTGAGTGGCTAGCGGGAGTTACAGATACGCAGTATTTT. Amino acids: CAISEWLAGVTDTQYF.

This clone has only one observation. The chain is built from TRBV7-3 and TRBJ2-2; 8 nucleotides agree with TRBD2. This CDR3 comprises 18 residues. Germline assignment: CDR1 SGHTA and CDR2 FQGTGA. Trimming removed 2 bases from V and 7 bases from J; junction bases left unmatched: 15. CDR3 sequence reads: CASSLRGVREGRIGELFF. In DNA, the CDR3 is TGTGCCAGCAGCTTACGCGGAGTCCGGGAGGGCCGGATCGGGGAGCTGTTTTTT.

CDR3 DNA sequence: TGTGCCAGTAGTATAGCCAGGGGTTGGGGTCAGCCCCAGCATTTT. Encoded protein: CASSIARGWGQPQHF. The chain joins TRBV19 to TRBJ1-5, with D maybe TRBD1 (6 bases). Germline V gives CDR1 LNHDA, CDR2 SQIVND (reference sequence). V lost 1 base to trimming and J lost 6 bases, with 13 bases between them. This CDR3 has 15 amino acids.

This clone has more than one count but fewer than ten. This chain links TRBV13 with TRBJ2-2, with 11 bases identical to TRBD2. Unmatched junction bases numbered 20, after V lost 5 bases and J lost 3 bases. Germline CDR1 is PRHDT and CDR2 is FYEKMQ (reference sequence). The CDR3 runs 21 residues. The CDR3 loop is CASSPRPTIAGGPTYTGELFF. CDR3 in DNA: TGTGCCAGCAGCCCCCGCCCCACGATAGCGGGAGGGCCGACGTACACCGGGGAGCTGTTTTTT.

The chain carries TRBV2 and TRBJ2-7; D possibly corresponds to TRBD2 (6 bases). Germline V CDR1 and CDR2: SNHLY, FYNNEI. V gave up 3 bases and J gave up 2 bases, with 14 bases separating them. The CDR3 has 15 amino acids. CDR3 sequence reads: CASSDGGEGTYEQYF. In nucleotides, the CDR3 is TGTGCCAGCAGTGACGGGGGAGAAGGAACCTACGAGCAGTACTTC.

Details on this clone: Other DNA sequences in this sample translate to the same CDR3. The genes are TRBV27 and TRBJ2-5; D is unclear. Germline loops: CDR1 MNHEY, CDR2 SMNVEV (reference sequence). V was shortened by 4 bases and J by 2 bases, with 2 bases between the two germline ends. The CDR3 has 11 residues. CDR3 sequence (DNA): TGTGCCAGCAGTTCGCAAGAGACCCAGTACTTC. It translates to CASSSQETQYF.

The chain links TRBV6-1 to TRBJ2-1, with 7 bases that match TRBD2. This CDR3 comprises 15 residues. V lost 3 bases, J lost 4 bases, and 6 bases stayed unmatched. The germline V gene has CDR1 MNHNS and CDR2 SASEGT. The CDR3 DNA reads TGTGCCAGCAGTGACGTTAGCGGGCGTTACAATGAGCAGTTCTTC. Translation gives CASSDVSGRYNEQFF.

This chain uses TRBV11-1 with TRBJ1-4; D is uncertain. This CDR3 has 14 residues. Trimming shortened V by 6 bases and J by 8 bases, and 16 bases separated the two germline ends. The germline V gene encodes CDR1 SGHAT and CDR2 FQDESV (reference sequence). The CDR3 here is CASSFGGREEKLFF. The DNA of the CDR3 is TGTGCCAGCAGTTTTGGCGGGCGCGAGGAAAAACTGTTTTTT.

The rearrangement uses TRBV19 and TRBJ1-5, with TRBD1 matching over 7 bases. Looked up from germline, CDR1 is LNHDA and CDR2 is SQIVND (reference sequence). There are 16 residues in the CDR3. V was pared by 9 bases and J by 5 bases, with 16 bases of the junction left unmatched. The CDR3: CASKANLTTGDQPQHF. The CDR3 DNA reads TGTGCCAGCAAGGCAAACCTCACAACAGGGGATCAGCCCCAGCATTTT.

The rearrangement uses TRBV29-1 and TRBJ2-3, with 8 bases identical to TRBD2. The CDR3 is made up of 11 amino acids. V shed 7 bases and J 10 bases; nucleotides not matched to a gene: 7. The germline V gene has CDR1 SQVTM and CDR2 ANQGSEA. CDR3 nucleotide sequence: TGCAGCGCTGCCGGGCGGGAGGCGCAGTATTTT. As protein: CSAAGREAQYF.

V usage is TRBV30 and J usage is TRBJ1-6; D is uncertain. Germline CDR1 is GTSNPN and CDR2 is SVGIG (reference sequence). Trimming took 3 bases from V and 8 from J, leaving 26 bases between them. The CDR3 covers 18 residues. The CDR3 nucleotides read TGTGCCTGGAGCGTATTTCCCCGGGGAGGCAGGAGAGATTCACCCCTCCACTTT. Translated: CAWSVFPRGGRRDSPLHF.

In this sample, this clone turned up once. V is TRBV29-1 and J is TRBJ1-1; maybe TRBD1 (5 bases). Between the trimmed V and J ends, which lost 0 bases and 8 bases, there was a span of 10 bases. The CDR3 spans 12 residues. Germline V gene lookup returns CDR1 SQVTM and CDR2 ANQGSEA. Here the CDR3 reads CSVEDGAGEAFF. As DNA, the CDR3 is TGCAGCGTTGAAGATGGGGCAGGCGAAGCTTTCTTT.

V and J are TRBV30 and TRBJ2-7, with a weak D call TRBD1 (5 bases). Germline V gene lookup returns CDR1 GTSNPN and CDR2 SVGIG (reference sequence). V lost 0 bases and J 4 bases, leaving 16 bases between the germline ends. CDR3 length: 15 amino acids. CDR3 loop: CAWSVWTPAAYEQYF. CDR3 sequence (DNA): TGTGCCTGGAGTGTATGGACACCGGCGGCTTACGAGCAGTACTTC.

In its sample, this clone was seen a few times. The chain couples TRBV7-6 to TRBJ2-3, with 9 bases identical to TRBD1. Unmatched junction bases numbered 4, after V lost 5 bases and J lost 4 bases. This CDR3 comprises 14 residues. Looked up from germline, CDR1 is SGHVS and CDR2 is FNYEAQ. Here the CDR3 DNA reads TGTGCCAGCAGCCGGGACAGGGCCCCAGATACGCAGTATTTT. This codes for CASSRDRAPDTQYF.

The chain recombines TRBV19 with TRBJ1-2, with 7 nucleotides matching TRBD1. Per the germline V gene, CDR1 is LNHDA and CDR2 is SQIVND (reference sequence). V lost 4 bases and J lost 4; bases outside the gene matches: 9. This CDR3 spans 15 amino acids. As DNA, the CDR3 is TGTGCCAGTAGTACCATTCCGGGACAGAGCTATGGCTACACCTTC. Amino acid sequence: CASSTIPGQSYGYTF.

This rearrangement joins TRBV7-8 to TRBJ2-7; 8 bases are shared with TRBD1. This CDR3 spans 16 amino acids. Trimming at V came to 5 bases and at J to 5 bases, leaving 14 bases not matched to a gene. Germline V gene sequence: CDR1 SGHVS, CDR2 FQNEAQ. The CDR3 DNA reads as TGTGCCAGCAGCCCGAGCGCCGGGACAGGCGTCGACGAGCAGTACTTC. It is translated as CASSPSAGTGVDEQYF.

The rearrangement uses TRBV4-3 and TRBJ2-1; 7 nucleotides match TRBD2. V shed 1 base, J shed 9 bases, and the junction held 9 bases outside the gene matches. CDR1 is LGHNA and CDR2 is YSLEER in the germline V gene. The CDR3 consists of 15 residues. CDR3 in DNA: TGCGCCAGCAGCCAAGGTGAGGGAGGGCAGGGTGAGCAGTTCTTC. It translates to CASSQGEGGQGEQFF.

The V and J genes are TRBV27 and TRBJ2-3; D not resolved. Per the germline V gene, CDR1 is MNHEY and CDR2 is SMNVEV (reference sequence). This CDR3 is built from 15 residues. V was trimmed by 1 base and J by 0 bases, leaving 8 bases between them. The CDR3 sequence: CASSLCRVSTDTQYF. DNA for the CDR3: TGTGCCAGCAGTTTATGTCGGGTTAGCACAGATACGCAGTATTTT.

The CDR3, as DNA: TGTGCCTGGAGTGCGCCATCGGGACAGAACTACGAGCAGTACTTC. It codes for CAWSAPSGQNYEQYF. This sequence joins TRBV30 and TRBJ2-7; TRBD1 agrees at 7 bases. Trimming took 1 base from V and 3 from J; bases not matched to a gene: 9. The CDR3 spans 15 residues. From germline, CDR1 is GTSNPN and CDR2 SVGIG (reference sequence). The whole variable domain, remainder taken from reference TRBV30 and TRBJ2-7, is SQTIHQWPATLVQPVGSPLSLECTVEGTSNPNLYWYRQAAGRGLQLLFYSVGIGQISSEVPQNLSASRPQDRQFILSSKKLLLSDSGFYLCAWSAPSGQNYEQYFGPGTRLTVT.

The CDR3 DNA reads TGCGCCAGCAGTGGAACTAGCGGGGGGACCGGGGAGCTGTTTTTT. It translates to CASSGTSGGTGELFF. V gene TRBV10-1 combines with J gene TRBJ2-2; TRBD2 matches 12 bases. The V gene's germline CDR1 is WNHNN and CDR2 SYGVQD (reference sequence). The junction had 2 bases not matched to a gene; V was cut back by 4 bases and J by 5 bases. This CDR3 is 15 amino acids long.

This clone was picked up one time. The chain carries TRBV20-1 and TRBJ1-2; no clear D. The CDR3 is 11 residues long. V was trimmed by 5 bases and J by 6 bases, leaving 10 bases between them. CDR1 and CDR2 from the germline V gene are DFQATT and SNEGSKA (reference sequence). The CDR3 region is CSADRVDGYTF. CDR3 nucleotides: TGCAGTGCTGACCGGGTGGATGGCTACACCTTC.

This chain joins TRBV19 and TRBJ2-7; TRBD2 aligns across 14 bases. This CDR3 comprises 17 residues. The V gene's germline CDR1 is LNHDA and CDR2 SQIVND (reference sequence). J was trimmed by 4 bases and V by 4 bases; bases with no gene match: 9. Here the CDR3 reads CASSTGLAGDRVYEQYF. The CDR3 DNA reads as TGTGCCAGTAGTACGGGACTAGCGGGAGATCGGGTATACGAGCAGTACTTC.

This chain joins TRBV10-2 and TRBJ2-1; 11 nucleotides align to TRBD2. This CDR3 is built from 16 residues. Trimming took 3 bases from V and 7 from J; bases not matched to a gene: 8. Germline-derived CDR1 and CDR2 are WSHSY and SAAADI. The chain's CDR3 is CASSDTSGTSGNEQFF. The CDR3 DNA reads as TGCGCCAGCAGTGATACCTCCGGGACTAGCGGTAATGAGCAGTTCTTC.

The genes are TRBV11-3 and TRBJ2-7; D call uncertain. Per germline, CDR1 SGHNT and CDR2 YENEEA. The V gene lost 7 bases and the J gene lost 12 bases, with 16 bases spanning the gap. The CDR3 is 11 residues long. The CDR3: CASKNNPASYF. The CDR3 nucleotides are TGTGCCAGCAAGAACAACCCTGCCTCGTACTTC.

The chain uses TRBV5-1 and TRBJ2-3, with TRBD2 matching over 9 bases. V shed 0 bases and J 4 bases; nucleotides not matched to a gene: 6. The CDR3 extends over 16 amino acids. Germline lookup yields CDR1 SGHRS and CDR2 YFSETQ. The CDR3 DNA reads as TGCGCCAGCAGCTTGGCCGGGACTAGCCTAGCAGATACGCAGTATTTT. This codes for CASSLAGTSLADTQYF. The full variable domain, its missing parts supplied by reference TRBV5-1 and TRBJ2-3, is KAGVTQTPRYLIKTRGQQVTLSCSPISGHRSVSWYQQTPGQGLQFLFEYFSETQRNKGNFPGRFSGRQFSNSRSEMNVSTLELGDSALYLCASSLAGTSLADTQYFGPGTRLTVL.

The chain uses TRBV27 and TRBJ2-3; 11 bases line up with TRBD2. The CDR3 runs 14 residues. V lost 4 bases and J lost 4; bases outside the gene matches: 1. CDR1 and CDR2 from the germline V gene are MNHEY and SMNVEV (reference sequence). CDR3 region: CASSWGLAADTQYF. The CDR3 DNA sequence: TGTGCCAGCAGTTGGGGACTAGCGGCAGATACGCAGTATTTT.

The count of this clone is one. V usage is TRBV13 and J usage is TRBJ2-1; 7 nucleotides line up with TRBD1. With V trimmed by 4 bases and J by 5 bases, 5 bases remained unmatched. Germline loops: CDR1 PRHDT, CDR2 FYEKMQ (reference sequence). There are 14 residues in the CDR3. The CDR3 region has the DNA TGTGCCAGCAGCTCAAGACAGGGAAACAATGAGCAGTTCTTC. Translated, it gives CASSSRQGNNEQFF.

This clone is a singleton in its sample. This chain uses TRBV4-3 with TRBJ2-7; D may be TRBD2 (5 bases). The CDR3 length is 16 residues. The V gene lost 0 bases and the J gene lost 6 bases, with 18 bases spanning the gap. Germline V gives CDR1 LGHNA, CDR2 YSLEER. CDR3 protein: CASSQDAPDPSSEQYF. The DNA of the CDR3 is TGCGCCAGCAGCCAAGATGCCCCTGACCCTAGCTCCGAGCAGTACTTC.

This clone showed up just a few times. The CDR3 reads CASSFLGENEKLFF. The DNA for the CDR3 is TGCGCCAGCAGCTTCCTAGGAGAGAATGAAAAACTGTTTTTT. The chain joins TRBV5-1 to TRBJ1-4; D is undetermined. This CDR3 has 14 amino acids. The V and J ends lost 2 bases and 5 bases respectively, with 10 bases between them. Germline V gene lookup returns CDR1 SGHRS and CDR2 YFSETQ. The whole variable domain, remainder taken from reference TRBV5-1 and TRBJ1-4, is KAGVTQTPRYLIKTRGQQVTLSCSPISGHRSVSWYQQTPGQGLQFLFEYFSETQRNKGNFPGRFSGRQFSNSRSEMNVSTLELGDSALYLCASSFLGENEKLFFGSGTQLSVL.

The chain employs TRBV27 and TRBJ1-6; the D gene is possibly TRBD1 (5 bases). The germline V and J ends were trimmed by 8 bases and 6 bases, with 20 bases remaining between them. Germline CDR1 reads MNHEY; CDR2 reads SMNVEV (reference sequence). The CDR3 has 16 residues. CDR3 loop: CASCSGEGEGNSPLHF. In DNA form, the CDR3 reads TGTGCCAGCTGTTCGGGGGAAGGGGAAGGTAATTCACCCCTCCACTTT.

The chain joins TRBV11-3 to TRBJ2-7, with TRBD1 matching over 10 bases. The CDR3 has 13 residues. CDR1 is SGHNT and CDR2 is YENEEA in the germline V gene. After removal of 3 bases from V and 5 bases from J, the junction contained 1 base not matched to a gene. The CDR3 protein is CASSLDRGNEQYF. The CDR3 DNA is TGTGCCAGCAGCTTGGACAGGGGGAACGAGCAGTACTTC.